This T cell receptor beta chain comes out of a study of blood T cell repertoires in COVID-19. The repertoire was sequenced with immunoSEQ multiplex PCR; TCRdb's copy has only in-frame clones and lacks some. In the table there are about 190,000 clones, around 85% of which are singletons. The CDR3 covers 15 residues. The germline CDR1 and CDR2 sequences are KGHSH and LQKENI. V was pared by 6 bases and J by 0 bases, with 12 bases between. The chain uses TRBV18 and TRBJ2-1; perhaps TRBD2 as D (6 bases). The specimen sequenced was peripheral blood. The clonotype was recovered from a man in his 70s with active or convalescent COVID-19. DNA of the CDR3: TGTGCCAGCTCCTTAGCGGATTCCTCCTACAATGAGCAGTTCTTC. It codes for CASSLADSSYNEQFF.